The 19 T cell receptor beta chains given below trace back to one sample, sequenced in a study of blood T cell repertoires in COVID-19. The method was immunoSEQ multiplex PCR; TCRdb's version includes in-frame clones alone and lacks a portion of them. Counted here are approximately 40,000 clones, about 88% occurring once; the ten biggest clones make up around 2%. Sequencing was done on a sample of peripheral blood. These receptors all come from a human donor in a cohort sampled during active COVID-19.

This chain uses TRBV12-2 with TRBJ1-1; TRBD1 is the table's D call and was not checked against the DNA. TRBV12-2 is termed a pseudogene. The CDR3 extends over 15 amino acids. DNA of the CDR3: TGTGCAAGTCGCCCACCGACAGGGGCCGGGTCTGAAGCTTTCTTT. It translates to CASRPPTGAGSEAFF.

The rearrangement uses TRBV15 and TRBJ2-1, with no clear D. Germline-derived CDR1 and CDR2 are LNHNV and YYDKDF (reference sequence). V gave up 1 base and J gave up 7 bases, with 8 bases separating them. The CDR3 extends over 13 amino acids. CDR3 loop: CATSRVQLNEQFF. The CDR3 nucleotides read TGTGCCACCAGCAGAGTACAGCTGAATGAGCAGTTCTTC.

The CDR3 spells CASSLWTTGVQPQHF. Written as DNA, the CDR3 is TGTGCCAGCAGTTTATGGACCACAGGGGTTCAGCCCCAGCATTTT. The rearrangement uses TRBV28 and TRBJ1-5; 7 nucleotides line up with TRBD1. Looked up from germline, CDR1 is MDHEN and CDR2 is SYDVKM. V lost 0 bases to trimming and J lost 6 bases; unmatched junction nucleotides: 5. The CDR3 runs to 15 residues. The full variable domain, its missing parts supplied by reference TRBV28 and TRBJ1-5, is DVKVTQSSRYLVKRTGEKVFLECVQDMDHENMFWYRQDPGLGLRLIYFSYDVKMKEKGDIPEGYSVSREKKERFSLILESASTNQTSMYLCASSLWTTGVQPQHFGDGTRLSIL.

J is TRBJ2-1 and V is TRBV15; weak D call: TRBD1 (6 bases). The CDR3 is 15 amino acids. Germline-derived CDR1 and CDR2 are LNHNV and YYDKDF (reference sequence). V was shortened by 2 bases and J by 3 bases, with 11 bases between the two germline ends. CDR3 bases: TGTGCCACCAGCAGATCTGGGGGCTTCTACAATGAGCAGTTCTTC. This codes for CATSRSGGFYNEQFF.

The chain recombines TRBV10-2 with TRBJ2-5; perhaps TRBD1 as D (5 bases). The V and J ends lost 5 bases and 1 base respectively, with 11 bases between them. This CDR3 is built from 14 residues. CDR1 WSHSY and CDR2 SAAADI come from the germline V gene. The CDR3 DNA follows: TGCGCCAGCAGTCGCGGCAGGGCCCAAGAGACCCAGTACTTC. Amino acids: CASSRGRAQETQYF.

This clone appeared once. The J gene is TRBJ2-5, the V gene TRBV5-1, with 9 nucleotides matching TRBD2. This CDR3 contains 16 residues. Germline assignment: CDR1 SGHRS and CDR2 YFSETQ. The ends lost 2 bases at V and 4 bases at J; junction bases unmatched: 9. CDR3 in DNA: TGCGCCAGCAGCTTCGCGTCTAGCGGGGTAGGAGAGACCCAGTACTTC. It is translated as CASSFASSGVGETQYF.

The rearrangement joins TRBV21-1 to TRBJ2-5; no check of the table's D call, TRBD1, against the DNA was made. TRBV21-1 is described as a pseudogene. The CDR3 covers 13 residues. The CDR3 DNA reads TGTGCCAGCAACGGACAGTACCAAGAGACCCAGTACTTC. This gives the protein CASNGQYQETQYF.

V and J are TRBV10-1 and TRBJ2-1, with TRBD2 matching over 12 bases. The CDR3 spans 17 residues. The germline gives CDR1 WNHNN, CDR2 SYGVQD (reference sequence). V shed 3 bases and J 5 bases; nucleotides not matched to a gene: 8. The CDR3 protein is CASSDASGGAADNEQFF. Here the CDR3 DNA reads TGCGCCAGCAGTGATGCTAGCGGGGGGGCAGCGGACAATGAGCAGTTCTTC.

The V call is TRBV3-1 (or the pseudogene TRBV3-2), the J call TRBJ2-7; 12 bases are a match to TRBD2. The CDR3 spans 16 residues. V was pared by 0 bases and J by 8 bases, with 8 bases of the junction left unmatched. The V gene's germline CDR1 is LGHDT and CDR2 YNNKEL (reference sequence). This chain's CDR3 is CASSQDAPGLAGKQYF. Written as DNA, the CDR3 is TGTGCCAGCAGCCAAGATGCTCCGGGACTAGCGGGTAAGCAGTACTTC.

The CDR3 DNA reads as TGCGCCAGCAGCCAAGATTTCCGGGAGGTCTCCTACGAGCAGTACTTC. Protein sequence: CASSQDFREVSYEQYF. This chain links TRBV4-1 with TRBJ2-7; TRBD2 matches at 7 bases. V trimming: 0 bases; J trimming: 0 bases; junction bases outside the gene matches: 5. CDR1 and CDR2 (germline): MGHRA, YSYEKL. The CDR3 loop spans 16 amino acids.

The chain recombines TRBV9 with TRBJ1-6, with D perhaps TRBD1 (5 bases). V lost 0 bases and J 9 bases, leaving 19 bases between the germline ends. Germline CDR1 is SGDLS and CDR2 is YYNGEE. The CDR3 has 17 amino acids. CDR3 protein: CASSVALGQGKGSPLHF. Written as DNA, the CDR3 is TGTGCCAGCAGCGTAGCCCTAGGCCAGGGAAAGGGTTCACCCCTCCACTTT.

V usage is TRBV28 and J usage is TRBJ2-1; perhaps TRBD1 as D (5 bases). Trimming removed 2 bases from V and 9 bases from J, with 5 bases in between. Germline CDR1 and CDR2: MDHEN and SYDVKM. This CDR3 has 11 residues. CDR3 coding DNA: TGTGCCAGCAGTTTAAGGGGTGAGCAGTTCTTC. This sequence encodes CASSLRGEQFF.

J is TRBJ1-4 and V is TRBV5-4, with 12 bases aligning to TRBD1. CDR3 length: 19 residues. CDR1 and CDR2 (germline): SGHNT, YYREEE (reference sequence). J lost 0 bases, V lost 4 bases, and 10 bases had no gene match. The CDR3 nucleotides are TGTGCCAGCAGCATCCGGGACAGGGGGCCTCGGGCAACTAATGAAAAACTGTTTTTT. Residues: CASSIRDRGPRATNEKLFF.

Of note for this clone: One junction end disagrees with the germline gene, perhaps due to a read error. This chain connects TRBV7-7 to TRBJ2-7, with 8 bases lining up with TRBD1. The CDR3 is 19 amino acids. Germline CDR1 SSHAT, CDR2 FNYEAQ (reference sequence). The CDR3 DNA sequence: TGTGCTAGCAGTCCACCGACAGGGGTGGCTAAATCCGATTCCTACGAGCAGTACTTC. It specifies CASSPPTGVAKSDSYEQYF.

The V gene is TRBV7-2, the J gene TRBJ2-5, with TRBD2 matching over 12 bases. Germline V gives CDR1 SGHTA, CDR2 FQGNSA. CDR3 size: 17 residues. The V gene end was trimmed by 5 bases and the J gene end by 0 bases; junction bases not matched to a gene: 7. The CDR3 region is CASSPGLAGLNQETQYF. In DNA form, the CDR3 reads TGTGCCAGCAGCCCCGGACTAGCGGGGTTAAACCAAGAGACCCAGTACTTC. The full variable domain, in which reference TRBV7-2 and TRBJ2-5 provide the parts outside the CDR3, is GAGVSQSPSNKVTEKGKDVELRCDPISGHTALYWYRQSLGQGLEFLIYFQGNSAPDKSGLPSDRFSAERTGGSVSTLTIQRTQQEDSAVYLCASSPGLAGLNQETQYFGPGTRLLVL.

This chain connects TRBV29-1 to TRBJ2-3, with D maybe TRBD1 (6 bases). Trimming took off 4 bases at V and 6 bases at J, with 17 bases between the two ends. This CDR3 has 14 amino acids. The germline CDR1 and CDR2 sequences are SQVTM and ANQGSEA. The CDR3, as DNA: TGCAGCGTTGTTGGGGGCAGGGTGGGGGATACGCAGTATTTT. This codes for CSVVGGRVGDTQYF.

V and J are TRBV19 and TRBJ2-1; maybe TRBD2 (5 bases). Trimming took 1 base from V and 5 from J, leaving 15 bases between them. The CDR3 sequence is 16 residues long. Looked up from germline, CDR1 is LNHDA and CDR2 is SQIVND (reference sequence). In DNA form, the CDR3 reads TGTGCCAGTAGTATAGGTTCCGGTGTGGGAGACAATGAGCAGTTCTTC. Translation gives CASSIGSGVGDNEQFF.

The chain uses TRBV24-1 and TRBJ2-1; 10 positions agree with TRBD1. Germline V gene sequence: CDR1 KGHDR, CDR2 SFDVKD. This CDR3 contains 17 residues. V dropped 3 bases and J dropped 6; count of bases not matched to a gene: 10. The DNA for the CDR3 is TGTGCCACCAGTGATGGGGACAGGGGCGGGTATTTCAATGAGCAGTTCTTC. Translating it yields CATSDGDRGGYFNEQFF.

The rearrangement links TRBV24-1 to TRBJ2-3, with 7 bases fitting TRBD2. Unmatched junction bases numbered 7, after V lost 4 bases and J lost 4 bases. From germline, CDR1 is KGHDR and CDR2 SFDVKD. The CDR3 is made up of 15 amino acids. DNA of the CDR3: TGTGCCACCAGTGACACGACTAGCACCCCAGATACGCAGTATTTT. Protein sequence: CATSDTTSTPDTQYF.